This T cell receptor (beta chain) was obtained from a study of blood T cell repertoires in COVID-19. Study information: T cells, B-cell-depleted T cells, or PBMCs supplied cDNA or gDNA.

The CDR3 totals 13 residues. Germline V lookup: CDR1 GTSNPN, CDR2 SVGIG (reference sequence). The germline V and J ends were trimmed by 3 bases and 5 bases, with 10 bases remaining between them. Assignments of participants to cohorts depended upon their own reported clinical history. In the original analysis: Cell counts per sample came from amplifying reference gene primers. Produced via immunoSEQ multiplex PCR; TCRdb's table is partial and in-frame only. That table furnishes V, J and clone size, whereas the DNA furnished D and trimming. The repertoire has roughly 400,000 clones, 88% of them found once; the top ten carry 2% to 2.5%.

The sample comprised PBMCs or T cells enriched from blood (not recorded which). The source is a woman aged 40 to 49 with acute COVID-19. This chain connects TRBV30 to TRBJ2-2; TRBD2 might be the D (6 bases). The CDR3 DNA follows: TGTGCCTGGAGCTTTGGGGGGACCGGGGAGCTGTTTTTT. It yields the protein CAWSFGGTGELFF.